Each of the 19 T cell receptor beta chains below was sequenced from the same sample in a study of OX40 agonist ivuxolimab in advanced cancers. Sequencing used immunoSEQ multiplex PCR; TCRdb keeps in-frame clones, though not all of them. This table has 98,000 or so clones, around 93% appearing once. The sample was CD4+ or CD8+ T cells sorted from blood, taken in a trial of the OX40 agonist ivuxolimab. The origin of the receptors is an adult with an advanced solid tumor such as melanoma, head and neck, liver or kidney cancer.

V and J are TRBV10-3 and TRBJ2-6; 13 bases fit TRBD2. Germline V CDR1 and CDR2: ENHRY, SYGVKD. This CDR3 spans 18 amino acids. J was trimmed by 2 bases and V by 4 bases; bases with no gene match: 5. CDR3 DNA: TGTGCCATCAGTGCCGGGACTAGCGGGGCCCCTGGGGCCAACGTCCTGACTTTC. It encodes CAISAGTSGAPGANVLTF.

V is TRBV6-6 and J is TRBJ1-1; 7 nucleotides agree with TRBD1. Germline CDR1 and CDR2: MNHNY and SVGAGI (reference sequence). The CDR3 is 12 residues long. Unmatched junction bases numbered 4, after V lost 4 bases and J lost 8 bases. CDR3 sequence reads: CASSFRDSEAFF. As DNA, the CDR3 is TGTGCCAGCAGTTTCCGGGACAGCGAAGCTTTCTTT.

The V and J genes are TRBV7-2 and TRBJ1-5; D may be TRBD1 (5 bases). This CDR3 has 15 amino acids. Germline values: CDR1 SGHTA, CDR2 FQGNSA. V was pared by 5 bases and J by 6 bases, with 17 bases between. In DNA form, the CDR3 reads TGTGCCAGCAGCGCGGGGTGGGGCGCGGGTCAGCCCCAGCATTTT. Protein product: CASSAGWGAGQPQHF.

The V call is TRBV7-3, the J call TRBJ2-5; D call uncertain. Germline V gives CDR1 SGHTA, CDR2 FQGTGA. The CDR3 covers 14 residues. V lost 2 bases, J lost 4 bases, and 11 bases lay in between. The DNA of the CDR3 is TGTGCCAGCAGCTTAGGCCCCCAGATAGAGACCCAGTACTTC. This sequence encodes CASSLGPQIETQYF.

This chain connects TRBV4-1 to TRBJ2-5, with D possibly TRBD2 on 6 matching bases. The V end was cut by 3 bases, the J end by 5 bases, with 19 bases between. This CDR3 comprises 16 residues. Germline assignment: CDR1 MGHRA and CDR2 YSYEKL. The CDR3 sequence is CASSQAWDFAGETQYF. CDR3 coding DNA: TGCGCCAGCAGCCAGGCCTGGGACTTTGCGGGCGAGACCCAGTACTTC.

This chain joins TRBV29-1 and TRBJ1-2; 9 nucleotides agree with TRBD1. CDR1 and CDR2 from the germline V gene are SQVTM and ANQGSEA. J lost 8 bases, V lost 4 bases, and 5 bases had no gene match. CDR3 length: 12 residues. CDR3 protein: CSVAGTGFGYTF. CDR3 nucleotide sequence: TGCAGCGTTGCCGGGACAGGGTTCGGCTACACCTTC. The entire variable domain, with the rest obtained from reference TRBV29-1 and TRBJ1-2, is as follows: SAVISQKPSRDICQRGTSLTIQCQVDSQVTMMFWYRQQPGQSLTLIATANQGSEATYESGFVIDKFPISRPNLTFSTLTVSNMSPEDSSIYLCSVAGTGFGYTFGSGTRLTVV.

The chain recombines TRBV28 with TRBJ2-3; D uncertain. V was cut by 6 bases and J by 2 bases, with 9 bases left in between. Per germline, CDR1 MDHEN and CDR2 SYDVKM. The CDR3 contains 13 residues. The CDR3 protein is CASSSQFTDTQYF. CDR3 DNA: TGTGCCAGCAGCTCACAGTTCACAGATACGCAGTATTTT.

The DNA of the CDR3 is TGTGCCAGCAGCCATTCTCCGGGACCCACACAGGGCGAGCAGTACTTC. Protein sequence: CASSHSPGPTQGEQYF. The V and J genes are TRBV11-2 and TRBJ2-7; D perhaps matches TRBD1 (6 bases). The V and J ends lost 5 bases and 6 bases respectively, with 23 bases between them. The CDR3 length is 16 residues. Germline-derived CDR1 and CDR2 are SGHAT and FQNNGV. The variable domain in full, completed from reference TRBV11-2 and TRBJ2-7, reads EAGVAQSPRYKIIEKRQSVAFWCNPISGHATLYWYQQILGQGPKLLIQFQNNGVVDDSQLPKDRFSAERLKGVDSTLKIQPAKLEDSAVYLCASSHSPGPTQGEQYFGPGTRLTVT.

The chain joins TRBV27 to TRBJ1-1; 8 bases are shared with TRBD1. The CDR3 covers 13 residues. Unmatched junction bases numbered 2, after V lost 8 bases and J lost 0 bases. CDR1 is MNHEY, CDR2 SMNVEV, per germline (reference sequence). CDR3 region: CASQTGVNTEAFF. The CDR3 coding sequence is TGTGCCAGCCAGACAGGGGTGAACACTGAAGCTTTCTTT.

The chain combines TRBV2 with TRBJ2-7; 7 bases are a match to TRBD1. The CDR3 length is 16 residues. CDR1 is SNHLY, CDR2 FYNNEI, per germline. Losses at the gene ends were 4 bases for V and 2 bases for J; bases not matched to a gene: 11. CDR3 region: CASSGGGRVRTYEQYF. The DNA for the CDR3 is TGTGCCAGCAGTGGAGGGGGCCGAGTCCGTACCTACGAGCAGTACTTC.

The gene calls are TRBV7-3 and TRBJ2-3, with D maybe TRBD2 (6 bases). V lost 6 bases, J lost 3 bases, and 19 bases lay in between. CDR3 length: 16 amino acids. The germline CDR1 and CDR2 sequences are SGHTA and FQGTGA. In nucleotides, the CDR3 is TGTGCCAGCAGAATAATGGGTATTAGCGGAACAGATACGCAGTATTTT. It specifies CASRIMGISGTDTQYF.

The gene calls are TRBV6-1 and TRBJ1-5, with 7 bases that match TRBD1. There are 14 residues in the CDR3. Trimming at V came to 4 bases and at J to 5 bases, leaving 5 bases not matched to a gene. The V gene's germline CDR1 is MNHNS and CDR2 SASEGT. CDR3 DNA: TGTGCCAGCAGTGCCCGGGACAGAGATCAGCCCCAGCATTTT. This translates into CASSARDRDQPQHF.

The V and J genes are TRBV19 and TRBJ2-1; 11 positions match TRBD2. V dropped 5 bases and J dropped 9; count of bases not matched to a gene: 21. Germline lookup yields CDR1 LNHDA and CDR2 SQIVND (reference sequence). The CDR3 length is 19 residues. CDR3 residues: CASSPPGRLAGGEGGEQFF. CDR3 sequence (DNA): TGTGCCAGTAGTCCGCCCGGGAGGCTAGCGGGAGGCGAGGGTGGTGAGCAGTTCTTC.

This clone was recorded only once. The chain links TRBV4-1 to TRBJ2-5, with 7 bases that match TRBD2. The CDR3 runs 14 residues. Germline V CDR1 and CDR2: MGHRA, YSYEKL. V lost 3 bases, J lost 1 base, and 2 bases stayed unmatched. CDR3 bases: TGCGCCAGCAGCCACGGACTAGTCCAAGAGACCCAGTACTTC. Translating it yields CASSHGLVQETQYF.

The chain links TRBV5-1 to TRBJ2-7; the D call may be TRBD1 or TRBD2 (5 bases each). The V end was cut by 3 bases, the J end by 3 bases, with 25 bases between. Germline assignment: CDR1 SGHRS and CDR2 YFSETQ. The CDR3 is 18 residues long. DNA for the CDR3: TGCGCCAGCAGCTCATCACCGGTGGGGGTCTCTAGGGGCTACGAGCAGTACTTC. Translated, it gives CASSSSPVGVSRGYEQYF.

The chain recombines TRBV6-1 with TRBJ1-4; D possibly corresponds to TRBD1 (6 bases). Germline V lookup: CDR1 MNHNS, CDR2 SASEGT. V dropped 6 bases and J dropped 7 bases, with 18 bases sitting between them. CDR3 length: 15 amino acids. CDR3 protein: CASRTPEGQIEKLFF. The CDR3, as DNA: TGTGCCAGCAGGACACCGGAGGGACAAATTGAAAAACTGTTTTTT.

The J gene is TRBJ2-2, the V gene TRBV5-4; 13 bases are shared with TRBD2. The CDR3 runs 15 residues. V was pared by 3 bases and J by 7 bases, with 3 bases of the junction left unmatched. Germline V CDR1 and CDR2: SGHNT, YYREEE (reference sequence). CDR3 in amino acids: CASSSGLAGDGELFF. The CDR3 DNA reads as TGTGCCAGCAGCTCCGGACTAGCGGGGGACGGGGAGCTGTTTTTT.

A note on this clone: A junction end diverges from the germline sequence, so it may reflect a read error. The chain has TRBV7-7 and TRBJ2-5; D unclear. The CDR3 runs to 15 residues. Germline lookup yields CDR1 SSHAT and CDR2 FNYEAQ (reference sequence). Here the CDR3 DNA reads TGTGCTAGCAGCTTAGACGACGGTTTCCAAGAGACCCAGTACTTC. This gives the protein CASSLDDGFQETQYF.

The chain recombines TRBV5-4 with TRBJ1-2; D perhaps matches TRBD1 (6 bases). The CDR3 totals 14 residues. The germline gives CDR1 SGHNT, CDR2 YYREEE (reference sequence). V dropped 0 bases and J dropped 4 bases, with 10 bases sitting between them. The CDR3: CASSLGTEVYGYTF. In DNA, the CDR3 is TGTGCCAGCAGCTTGGGGACAGAAGTCTATGGCTACACCTTC.